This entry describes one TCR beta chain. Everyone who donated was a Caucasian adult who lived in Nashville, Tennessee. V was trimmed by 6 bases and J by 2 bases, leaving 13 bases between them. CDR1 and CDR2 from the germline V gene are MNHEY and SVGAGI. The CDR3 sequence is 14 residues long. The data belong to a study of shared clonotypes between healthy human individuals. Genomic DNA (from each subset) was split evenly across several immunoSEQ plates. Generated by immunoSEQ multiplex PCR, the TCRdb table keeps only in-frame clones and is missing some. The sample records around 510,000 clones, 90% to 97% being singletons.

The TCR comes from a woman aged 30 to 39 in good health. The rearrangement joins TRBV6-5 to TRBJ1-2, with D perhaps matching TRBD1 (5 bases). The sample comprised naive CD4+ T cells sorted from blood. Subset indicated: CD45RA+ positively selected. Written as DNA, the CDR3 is TGTGCCAGCAGCCCCGACAGAGGGAACTATGGCTACACCTTC. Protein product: CASSPDRGNYGYTF.